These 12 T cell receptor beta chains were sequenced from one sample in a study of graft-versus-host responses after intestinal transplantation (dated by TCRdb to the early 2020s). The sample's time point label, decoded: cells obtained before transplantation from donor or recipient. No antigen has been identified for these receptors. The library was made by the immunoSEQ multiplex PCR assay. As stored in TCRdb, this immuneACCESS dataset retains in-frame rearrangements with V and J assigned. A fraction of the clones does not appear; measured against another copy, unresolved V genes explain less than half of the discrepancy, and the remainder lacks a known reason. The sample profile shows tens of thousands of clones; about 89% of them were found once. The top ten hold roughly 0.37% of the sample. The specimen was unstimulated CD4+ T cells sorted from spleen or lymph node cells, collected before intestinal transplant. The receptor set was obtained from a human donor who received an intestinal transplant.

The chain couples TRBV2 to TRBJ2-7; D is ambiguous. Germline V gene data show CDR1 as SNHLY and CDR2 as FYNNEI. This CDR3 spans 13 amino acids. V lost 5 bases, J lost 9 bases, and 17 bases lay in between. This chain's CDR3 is CASSIGRSVWQYF. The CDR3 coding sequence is TGTGCCAGCAGTATCGGCAGGTCCGTGTGGCAGTACTTC. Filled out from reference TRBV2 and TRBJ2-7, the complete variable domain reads EPEVTQTPSHQVTQMGQEVILRCVPISNHLYFYWYRQILGQKVEFLVSFYNNEISEKSEIFDDQFSVERPDGSNFTLKIRSTKLEDSAMYFCASSIGRSVWQYFGPGTRLTVT.

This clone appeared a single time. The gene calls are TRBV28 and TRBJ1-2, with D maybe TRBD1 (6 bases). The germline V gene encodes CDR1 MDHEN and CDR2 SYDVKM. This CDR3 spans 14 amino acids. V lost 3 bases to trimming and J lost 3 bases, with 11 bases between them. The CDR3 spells CASSLVAGDYGYTF. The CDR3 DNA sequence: TGTGCCAGCAGTTTGGTGGCAGGGGACTATGGCTACACCTTC.

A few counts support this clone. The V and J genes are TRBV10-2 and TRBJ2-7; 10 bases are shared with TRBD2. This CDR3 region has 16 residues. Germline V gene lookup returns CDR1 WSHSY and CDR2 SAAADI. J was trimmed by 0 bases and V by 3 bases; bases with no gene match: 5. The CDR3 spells CASSEAGGGGSYEQYF. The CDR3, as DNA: TGCGCCAGCAGTGAAGCGGGAGGGGGGGGCTCCTACGAGCAGTACTTC.

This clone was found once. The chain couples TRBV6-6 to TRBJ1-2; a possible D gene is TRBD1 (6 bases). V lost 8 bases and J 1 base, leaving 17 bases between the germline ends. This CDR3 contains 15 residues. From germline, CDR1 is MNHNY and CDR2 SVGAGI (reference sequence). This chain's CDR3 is CASDGQKAINYGYTF. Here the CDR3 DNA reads TGTGCCAGCGACGGACAGAAGGCCATTAACTATGGCTACACCTTC.

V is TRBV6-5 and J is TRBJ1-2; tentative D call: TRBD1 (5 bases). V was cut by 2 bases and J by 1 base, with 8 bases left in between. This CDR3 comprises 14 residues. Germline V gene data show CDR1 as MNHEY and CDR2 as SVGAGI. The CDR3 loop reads CASSYRTHNYGYTF. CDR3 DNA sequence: TGTGCCAGCAGTTACCGGACACATAACTATGGCTACACCTTC.

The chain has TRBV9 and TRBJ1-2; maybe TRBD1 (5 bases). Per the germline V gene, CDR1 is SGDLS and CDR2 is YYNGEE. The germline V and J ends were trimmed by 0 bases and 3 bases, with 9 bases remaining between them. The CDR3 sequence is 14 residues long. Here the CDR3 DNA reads TGTGCCAGCAGCGTAGACGGGGGGTACTATGGCTACACCTTC. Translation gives CASSVDGGYYGYTF.

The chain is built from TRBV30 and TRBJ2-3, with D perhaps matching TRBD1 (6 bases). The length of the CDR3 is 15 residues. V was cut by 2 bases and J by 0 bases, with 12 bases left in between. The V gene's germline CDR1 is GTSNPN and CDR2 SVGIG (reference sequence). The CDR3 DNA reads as TGTGCCTGGAGTAGGGACATTTTTAGCACAGATACGCAGTATTTT. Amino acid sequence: CAWSRDIFSTDTQYF.

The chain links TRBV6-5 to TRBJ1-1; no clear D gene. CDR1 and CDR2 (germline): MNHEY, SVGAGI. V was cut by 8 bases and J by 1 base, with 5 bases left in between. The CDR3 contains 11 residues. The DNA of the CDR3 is TGTGCCAGCGGGCAGAACACTGAAGCTTTCTTT. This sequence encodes CASGQNTEAFF.

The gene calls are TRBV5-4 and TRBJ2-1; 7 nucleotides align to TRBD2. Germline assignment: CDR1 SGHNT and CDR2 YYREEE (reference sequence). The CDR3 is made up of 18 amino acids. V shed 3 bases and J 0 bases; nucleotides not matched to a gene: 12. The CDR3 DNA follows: TGTGCCAGCAGCTCGCGTAGGACTAGTGGGACCTCCTACAATGAGCAGTTCTTC. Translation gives CASSSRRTSGTSYNEQFF.

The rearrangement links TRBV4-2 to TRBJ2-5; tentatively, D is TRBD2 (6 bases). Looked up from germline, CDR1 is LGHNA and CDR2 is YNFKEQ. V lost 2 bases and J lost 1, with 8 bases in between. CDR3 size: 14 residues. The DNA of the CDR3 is TGTGCCAGCAGCCAACGGACTACCCAAGAGACCCAGTACTTC. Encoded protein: CASSQRTTQETQYF.

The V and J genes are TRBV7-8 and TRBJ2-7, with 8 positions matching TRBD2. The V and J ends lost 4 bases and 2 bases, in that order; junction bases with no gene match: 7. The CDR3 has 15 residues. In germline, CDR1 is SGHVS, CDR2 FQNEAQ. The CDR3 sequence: CASSSLPGLAYEQYF. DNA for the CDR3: TGTGCCAGCAGCTCCCTTCCGGGACTAGCCTACGAGCAGTACTTC.

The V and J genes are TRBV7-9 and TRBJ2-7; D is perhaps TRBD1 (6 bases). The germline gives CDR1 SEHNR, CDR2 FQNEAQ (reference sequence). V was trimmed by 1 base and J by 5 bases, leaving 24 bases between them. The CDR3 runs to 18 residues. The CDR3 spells CASSLGGWQGGKEDEQYF. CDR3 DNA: TGTGCCAGCAGCTTAGGGGGATGGCAAGGGGGTAAAGAGGACGAGCAGTACTTC. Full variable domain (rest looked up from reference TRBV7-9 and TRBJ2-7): DTGVSQNPRHKITKRGQNVTFRCDPISEHNRLYWYRQTLGQGPEFLTYFQNEAQLEKSRLLSDRFSAERPKGSFSTLEIQRTEQGDSAMYLCASSLGGWQGGKEDEQYFGPGTRLTVT.